This note documents a single T cell receptor (beta chain) sequence. Its cognate antigen is unknown. V was clipped by 1 base and J by 5 bases, with 13 bases between them. CDR1 SEHNR and CDR2 FQNEAQ come from the germline V gene (reference sequence). The CDR3 length is 15 residues. TCRdb's table, derived via immunoSEQ multiplex PCR, lists solely in-frame clones and lacks some. The table lists 92,000 or so clones, around 94% of them singletons. The data were obtained in a study of Tregs in tolerant kidney transplant recipients. General study findings and limits: Findings come from small patient numbers and require larger validation. Biological reproducibility was not directly addressed in this study. Expanding Tregs on activated donor B cells appeared to best identify donor-specific TCRbeta clones.

The clonotype was recovered from a human donor in good health. This chain links TRBV7-9 with TRBJ2-3, with D perhaps being TRBD1 or TRBD2 (7 bases each). The sample consisted of CD8+ T cells from blood. The CDR3 nucleotides read TGTGCCAGCAGCTTAGGGACTAGACAGGGAGATACGCAGTATTTT. This encodes CASSLGTRQGDTQYF. Drawing the rest from reference TRBV7-9 and TRBJ2-3, the complete variable domain is DTGVSQNPRHKITKRGQNVTFRCDPISEHNRLYWYRQTLGQGPEFLTYFQNEAQLEKSRLLSDRFSAERPKGSFSTLEIQRTEQGDSAMYLCASSLGTRQGDTQYFGPGTRLTVL.